These 17 T cell receptor beta chains came from one sample sequenced in a study of shared clonotypes between healthy human individuals. Assay: immunoSEQ multiplex PCR; the TCRdb copy retains only in-frame clones and omits some. The sample has 2 million to 2.5 million clones; approximately 94% are singletons. Sequencing was carried out using naive CD4+ T cells sorted from blood. As for subset: CD45RA+ positively selected. Receptor source: a man between 18 and 35 years old in good health.

This clone was observed a single time. The V call is TRBV11-3, the J call TRBJ2-1, with 7 nucleotides matching TRBD2. CDR3 length: 14 amino acids. Germline V gene lookup returns CDR1 SGHNT and CDR2 YENEEA. The V gene end was trimmed by 5 bases and the J gene end by 3 bases; junction bases not matched to a gene: 4. The CDR3 DNA reads TGTGCCAGCAGCCGGGGAGGGGACTACAATGAGCAGTTCTTC. Protein sequence: CASSRGGDYNEQFF.

Turning to this clone: The same CDR3 is also encoded by other DNA sequences in this sample. The chain recombines TRBV14 with TRBJ2-7, with D unresolved. The CDR3 covers 12 residues. Looked up from germline, CDR1 is SGHDN and CDR2 is FVKESK. V gave up 3 bases and J gave up 2 bases, with 5 bases separating them. The CDR3 is CASSQVTYEQYF. The CDR3 coding sequence is TGTGCCAGCAGCCAGGTGACCTACGAGCAGTACTTC.

DNA for the CDR3: TGTGCCAGCTCACCAGGGAGACAGGGTGGCTACGAGCAGTACTTC. This encodes CASSPGRQGGYEQYF. The V and J genes are TRBV18 and TRBJ2-7, with 7 bases that match TRBD1. The CDR3 consists of 15 residues. V was pared by 2 bases and J by 3 bases, with 7 bases of the junction left unmatched. From germline, CDR1 is KGHSH and CDR2 LQKENI.

The J gene is TRBJ2-2, the V gene TRBV19; TRBD1 matches 7 bases. This CDR3 contains 16 residues. V was pared by 6 bases and J by 2 bases, with 9 bases of the junction left unmatched. Looked up from germline, CDR1 is LNHDA and CDR2 is SQIVND (reference sequence). DNA for the CDR3: TGTGCCAGTAGCCCTGAGGGACAGCTAAACACCGGGGAGCTGTTTTTT. This codes for CASSPEGQLNTGELFF. The complete variable domain, with remaining parts taken from reference TRBV19 and TRBJ2-2, reads DGGITQSPKYLFRKEGQNVTLSCEQNLNHDAMYWYRQDPGQGLRLIYYSQIVNDFQKGDIAEGYSVSREKKESFPLTVTSAQKNPTAFYLCASSPEGQLNTGELFFGEGSRLTVL.

J is TRBJ1-2 and V is TRBV7-2; TRBD1 matches 9 bases. The V gene end was trimmed by 5 bases and the J gene end by 5 bases; junction bases not matched to a gene: 6. CDR1 is SGHTA and CDR2 is FQGNSA in the germline V gene. The CDR3 runs to 14 residues. The CDR3 reads CASSADGTGYGYTF. Written as DNA, the CDR3 is TGTGCCAGCAGCGCAGACGGGACAGGGTATGGCTACACCTTC. Using reference TRBV7-2 and TRBJ1-2 for the parts outside the CDR3, the full variable domain is GAGVSQSPSNKVTEKGKDVELRCDPISGHTALYWYRQSLGQGLEFLIYFQGNSAPDKSGLPSDRFSAERTGGSVSTLTIQRTQQEDSAVYLCASSADGTGYGYTFGSGTRLTVV.

This clone occurred once. This rearrangement joins TRBV7-9 to TRBJ2-1, with TRBD1 as a possible D gene (6 bases). The germline V and J ends were trimmed by 6 bases and 7 bases, with 10 bases remaining between them. Germline CDR1 is SEHNR and CDR2 is FQNEAQ (reference sequence). CDR3 length: 12 amino acids. As DNA, the CDR3 is TGTGCCAGCAGGCTCCAGGGGAATGAGCAGTTCTTC. This codes for CASRLQGNEQFF.

Points on this clone: The same CDR3 is also encoded by other DNA sequences in this sample. V gene TRBV5-1 combines with J gene TRBJ1-4, with D unresolved. The CDR3 runs to 14 residues. Germline CDR1 and CDR2: SGHRS and YFSETQ. The V and J ends lost 0 bases and 5 bases respectively, with 8 bases between them. The CDR3 spells CASSLGGVNEKLFF. CDR3 nucleotide sequence: TGCGCCAGCAGCTTGGGTGGGGTGAATGAAAAACTGTTTTTT. Supplemented by reference TRBV5-1 and TRBJ1-4, the full variable domain reads KAGVTQTPRYLIKTRGQQVTLSCSPISGHRSVSWYQQTPGQGLQFLFEYFSETQRNKGNFPGRFSGRQFSNSRSEMNVSTLELGDSALYLCASSLGGVNEKLFFGSGTQLSVL.

The V and J genes are TRBV7-1 and TRBJ2-1; D is undetermined. TRBV7-1 is noted as an ORF with a role that remains uncertain. The V and J ends lost 4 bases and 4 bases respectively, with 11 bases between them. This CDR3 has 14 amino acids. The CDR3 coding sequence is TGTGCCAGCAGCTTAGGTAGAGAGTACAATGAGCAGTTCTTC. This encodes CASSLGREYNEQFF.

Notes on this clone: Other DNA sequences within the sample encode an identical CDR3. The gene calls are TRBV5-1 and TRBJ1-3; D remains ambiguous. The CDR3 totals 15 residues. Deletions cut 0 bases from V and 0 bases from J, with 7 bases between. Germline V gene lookup returns CDR1 SGHRS and CDR2 YFSETQ. CDR3 coding DNA: TGCGCCAGCAGCTTGGCCCCGAACTCTGGAAACACCATATATTTT. It translates to CASSLAPNSGNTIYF.

The chain has TRBV5-1 and TRBJ2-3; no clear D gene. CDR1 and CDR2 (germline): SGHRS, YFSETQ. The CDR3 is 15 amino acids. Deletions cut 0 bases from V and 4 bases from J, with 12 bases between. The CDR3 DNA is TGCGCCAGCAGCTTGGCATCTGGGCCCCCAGATACGCAGTATTTT. This sequence encodes CASSLASGPPDTQYF.

A single count supports this clone. The same CDR3 arises from other DNA sequences in this sample as well. V gene TRBV5-1 combines with J gene TRBJ1-1; the match to TRBD1 covers 7 bases. The CDR3 has 15 residues. J lost 0 bases, V lost 4 bases, and 6 bases had no gene match. CDR1 is SGHRS, CDR2 YFSETQ, per germline. The CDR3, as DNA: TGCGCCAGCAGCCCCCGGACAGGCATGAACACTGAAGCTTTCTTT. Its translation: CASSPRTGMNTEAFF.

The chain carries TRBV6-1 and TRBJ2-7; D is tentatively TRBD1 or TRBD2 (6 bases each). The germline V gene encodes CDR1 MNHNS and CDR2 SASEGT. The CDR3 length is 14 residues. V was clipped by 5 bases and J by 2 bases, with 13 bases between them. The CDR3 loop reads CASSSRGETYEQYF. Here the CDR3 DNA reads TGTGCCAGCAGTTCGAGGGGGGAAACCTACGAGCAGTACTTC.

This chain uses TRBV25-1 with TRBJ2-3; the D gene is possibly TRBD2 (5 bases). The CDR3 runs 15 residues. Germline V lookup: CDR1 MGHDK, CDR2 SYGVNS. The germline V and J ends were trimmed by 5 bases and 2 bases, with 14 bases remaining between them. The CDR3 sequence: CASSPVGRATDTQYF. Here the CDR3 DNA reads TGTGCCAGCAGTCCCGTCGGGCGGGCCACAGATACGCAGTATTTT.

This chain connects TRBV10-3 to TRBJ2-3, with TRBD2 identical over 7 bases. Unmatched junction bases numbered 6, after V lost 4 bases and J lost 2 bases. The length of the CDR3 is 15 residues. Germline assignment: CDR1 ENHRY and CDR2 SYGVKD. The CDR3 spells CAISVASGNTDTQYF. CDR3 nucleotides: TGTGCCATCAGTGTAGCAAGCGGGAACACAGATACGCAGTATTTT.

This chain links TRBV11-2 with TRBJ2-7; possibly TRBD2 for D (6 bases). V lost 5 bases and J lost 3, with 20 bases in between. The V gene's germline CDR1 is SGHAT and CDR2 FQNNGV. This CDR3 has 16 residues. The CDR3 DNA reads as TGTGCCAGCAGCCGCGGGGCAGATCCTCGGGTCTACGAGCAGTACTTC. Translated, it gives CASSRGADPRVYEQYF.

The chain has TRBV10-3 and TRBJ2-2; 7 positions agree with TRBD1. CDR3 length equals 12 residues. Germline V gene lookup returns CDR1 ENHRY and CDR2 SYGVKD. The trim removed 11 bases at V and 6 bases at J, leaving 6 bases unmatched. The CDR3 nucleotides read TGTGCCGCAGAACAGGGGTCCGGGGAGCTGTTTTTT. Translated: CAAEQGSGELFF.

The chain has TRBV19 and TRBJ1-2, with TRBD1 matching 7 bases. This CDR3 comprises 12 residues. Germline V gene sequence: CDR1 LNHDA, CDR2 SQIVND (reference sequence). The V and J ends lost 10 bases and 5 bases, in that order; junction bases with no gene match: 7. The CDR3 coding sequence is TGTGCCACACTAGGGGGCTGGTATGGCTACACCTTC. It codes for CATLGGWYGYTF.